This is a list of T cell receptor beta chains from one sample in a study of blood T cell repertoires in COVID-19. Sequenced by immunoSEQ multiplex PCR; TCRdb stores in-frame clones only, minus some. The sample contains over 30,000 clones, roughly 80% of which appear only once. The sample was peripheral blood. The origin of the receptors is an older man with active or convalescent COVID-19. The CDR3 runs from the conserved cysteine through the conserved F or W. A D gene is named only where the DNA matches it firmly. Part of the rows lack a size; the others show once, few, many or a class for expanded clones.

V gene	D gene	J gene	clone size	CDR3 DNA	CDR3 protein
TRBV24-1	-	TRBJ1-5	-	TGTGCCACCAGTGATCGTCGGGGCAATCAGCCCCAGCATTTT	CATSDRRGNQPQHF
TRBV9	TRBD1	TRBJ1-1	-	TGCGCCAGCAGCGTAGGGGCAGGGGGCACCCGGGAGGACACTGAAGCTTTCTTT	CASSVGAGGTREDTEAFF
TRBV4-1	TRBD1	TRBJ1-3	-	TGCGCCAGCAGGCCGGGACAGGGGAGTGGAAACACCATATATTTT	CASRPGQGSGNTIYF
TRBV5-4	-	TRBJ1-2	-	TGTGCCAGCAGCTCGATCAGAAACTATGGCTACACCTTC	CASSSIRNYGYTF
TRBV6-5	TRBD2	TRBJ2-1	-	TGTGCCAGCCGGACTAGCGTCTACAATGAGCAGTTCTTC	CASRTSVYNEQFF
TRBV6-5	TRBD1	TRBJ1-1	-	TGTGCCAGCAGTTACTCGTATGGACAGGACGAAGCTTTCTTT	CASSYSYGQDEAFF
TRBV4-2	TRBD1	TRBJ1-2	few	TGTGCCAGCATGCGACAGGGGGGACAGAGGCCTAACTATGGCTACACCTTC	CASMRQGGQRPNYGYTF
TRBV3-1/TRBV3-2	TRBD1	TRBJ1-5	-	TGTGCCAGCAGCCAAGAAGGACAGGAGGTCAATCAGCCCCAGCATTTT	CASSQEGQEVNQPQHF
TRBV5-1	-	TRBJ2-1	-	TGCGCCAGCAGCTTTACAGGGAATGGTAATGAGCAGTTCTTC	CASSFTGNGNEQFF
TRBV5-4	-	TRBJ1-1	-	TGTGCCAGCAGCTTGGTGGGGGGAAACACTGAAGCTTTCTTT	CASSLVGGNTEAFF
TRBV5-6	TRBD1	TRBJ1-2	-	TGTGCCAGCAGCTTGGTTCAGGGGGGAGGTGGCTACACCTTC	CASSLVQGGGGYTF
TRBV5-5	-	TRBJ1-4	-	TGTGCCAGCAGCTTTCAGGGTGCTAATGAAAAACTGTTTTTT	CASSFQGANEKLFF
TRBV6-6	-	TRBJ1-3	-	TGTGCCAGCAGTTCGGGGGGTAGTGGAAACACCATATATTTT	CASSSGGSGNTIYF
TRBV7-3	TRBD2	TRBJ2-1	-	TGTGCCAGCAGCCCAAAGACTAGCGGGCCTTACAATGAGCAGTTCTTC	CASSPKTSGPYNEQFF
TRBV7-9	-	TRBJ2-3	-	TGTGCCAGCAGCTCGGAGAGTTCAGATACGCAGTATTTT	CASSSESSDTQYF
TRBV15	-	TRBJ1-5	-	TGTGCCACCAGCAGAGATCGGGTCTCCAGTCAGCCCCAGCATTTT	CATSRDRVSSQPQHF
TRBV11-3	TRBD2	TRBJ2-7	-	TGTGCCAGCAGAAGACTAGCGTCGGGTGGGGAGCAGTACTTC	CASRRLASGGEQYF